These T cell receptor beta chains were read from a single sample in a study of CD8+ T cells in alopecia areata. The data were produced by immunoSEQ multiplex PCR, yet TCRdb's version contains in-frame clones alone and is incomplete. The sample includes about 140,000 clones, around 87% of them seen just once. The sequencing used CD8+ T cells sorted from blood, collected at week 4, from a patient treated with tofacitinib. These receptors were collected from a human donor with alopecia areata. CDR3s include the opening cysteine and the closing phenylalanine or tryptophan. The order of the fields is J gene, V gene, clone size, CDR3 length, D gene, CDR3 protein, CDR3 DNA. A D gene is named only where the DNA matches it firmly. Not all rows give a size; the values are once, few, many and, for expanded clones, a class.

J gene: TRBJ2-1; V gene: TRBV7-7; clone size: .; CDR3 length: 17; D gene: TRBD2; CDR3 protein: CASSFRLREGRYNEQFF; CDR3 DNA: TGTGCTAGCAGCTTTCGCTTGCGGGAGGGCCGATACAATGAGCAGTTCTTC
J gene: TRBJ1-1; V gene: TRBV2; clone size: .; CDR3 length: 12; D gene: TRBD1; CDR3 protein: CASAGTAPSAFF; CDR3 DNA: TGTGCCAGCGCCGGGACAGCGCCATCAGCTTTCTTT
J gene: TRBJ2-1; V gene: TRBV6-5; clone size: .; CDR3 length: 15; D gene: TRBD1; CDR3 protein: CASKWDSSSYNEQFF; CDR3 DNA: TGTGCCAGCAAATGGGACAGCAGCTCCTACAATGAGCAGTTCTTC
J gene: TRBJ2-7; V gene: TRBV11-2; clone size: once; CDR3 length: 14; D gene: .; CDR3 protein: CASSLAPGSYEQYF; CDR3 DNA: TGTGCCAGCAGCTTAGCTCCCGGTTCCTACGAGCAGTACTTC
J gene: TRBJ2-4; V gene: TRBV7-8; clone size: .; CDR3 length: 15; D gene: .; CDR3 protein: CASSLKGLGKNIQYF; CDR3 DNA: TGTGCCAGCAGCTTGAAGGGTTTAGGCAAAAACATTCAGTACTTC
J gene: TRBJ2-1; V gene: TRBV29-1; clone size: few; CDR3 length: 14; D gene: .; CDR3 protein: CSVEVVMSYNEQFF; CDR3 DNA: TGCAGCGTTGAAGTTGTCATGTCCTACAATGAGCAGTTCTTC
J gene: TRBJ1-1; V gene: TRBV7-9; clone size: once; CDR3 length: 14; D gene: .; CDR3 protein: CASSSLPADTEAFF; CDR3 DNA: TGTGCCAGCAGCTCGCTCCCCGCCGACACTGAAGCTTTCTTT
J gene: TRBJ2-7; V gene: TRBV4-1; clone size: .; CDR3 length: 16; D gene: .; CDR3 protein: CASSQEDQRVSYEQYF; CDR3 DNA: TGCGCCAGCAGCCAAGAGGATCAGCGGGTCTCCTACGAGCAGTACTTC
J gene: TRBJ2-2; V gene: TRBV7-2; clone size: .; CDR3 length: 15; D gene: TRBD2; CDR3 protein: CASSLEAGGGRELFF; CDR3 DNA: TGTGCCAGCAGCTTAGAAGCGGGAGGAGGGAGGGAGCTGTTTTTT
J gene: TRBJ2-1; V gene: TRBV27; clone size: .; CDR3 length: 14; D gene: .; CDR3 protein: CASSQESSYNEQFF; CDR3 DNA: TGTGCCAGCAGTCAGGAGAGCTCCTACAATGAGCAGTTCTTC
J gene: TRBJ2-1; V gene: TRBV4-1; clone size: .; CDR3 length: 14; D gene: TRBD2; CDR3 protein: CASSPPAGDYEQFF; CDR3 DNA: TGCGCCAGCAGCCCCCCGGCGGGAGATTATGAGCAGTTCTTC
J gene: TRBJ2-1; V gene: TRBV11-2; clone size: .; CDR3 length: 16; D gene: .; CDR3 protein: CASSGGDRPTYNEQFF; CDR3 DNA: TGTGCCAGCAGCGGAGGGGACAGACCAACTTACAATGAGCAGTTCTTC
J gene: TRBJ2-7; V gene: TRBV5-1; clone size: .; CDR3 length: 17; D gene: TRBD2; CDR3 protein: CASSEEGREGSSYEQYF; CDR3 DNA: TGCGCCAGCAGTGAAGAGGGACGGGAGGGGAGCTCCTACGAGCAGTACTTC
J gene: TRBJ2-7; V gene: TRBV7-2; clone size: .; CDR3 length: 15; D gene: TRBD2; CDR3 protein: CASSFPGRPSYEQYF; CDR3 DNA: TGTGCCAGCAGCTTCCCCGGGAGGCCCTCCTACGAGCAGTACTTC
J gene: TRBJ2-7; V gene: TRBV27; clone size: .; CDR3 length: 16; D gene: TRBD1; CDR3 protein: CASSLSLGQGTYEQYF; CDR3 DNA: TGTGCCAGCAGTTTATCACTTGGACAGGGAACCTACGAGCAGTACTTC
J gene: TRBJ2-3; V gene: TRBV29-1; clone size: .; CDR3 length: 15; D gene: TRBD1; CDR3 protein: CSAQGDRISQDTQYF; CDR3 DNA: TGCAGCGCCCAGGGGGACAGGATCTCCCAAGATACGCAGTATTTT
J gene: TRBJ2-1; V gene: TRBV7-9; clone size: .; CDR3 length: 13; D gene: TRBD1; CDR3 protein: CASSLQGDNEQFF; CDR3 DNA: TGTGCCAGCAGTTTACAGGGGGACAATGAGCAGTTCTTC
J gene: TRBJ1-2; V gene: TRBV10-2; clone size: .; CDR3 length: 16; D gene: .; CDR3 protein: CASSEPPQGPNYGYTF; CDR3 DNA: TGCGCCAGCAGCGAACCCCCCCAGGGACCTAACTATGGCTACACCTTC
J gene: TRBJ2-7; V gene: TRBV27; clone size: few; CDR3 length: 14; D gene: TRBD2; CDR3 protein: CASSSGAGGYEQYF; CDR3 DNA: TGTGCCAGCAGTTCGGGGGCGGGGGGCTACGAGCAGTACTTC
J gene: TRBJ1-2; V gene: TRBV5-4; clone size: .; CDR3 length: 16; D gene: TRBD1; CDR3 protein: CASRPAPGQGVYGYTF; CDR3 DNA: TGTGCCAGCAGACCAGCCCCGGGACAGGGGGTCTATGGCTACACCTTC
J gene: TRBJ1-2; V gene: TRBV27; clone size: .; CDR3 length: 17; D gene: TRBD1; CDR3 protein: CASGPGTGEYVNYGYTF; CDR3 DNA: TGTGCCAGCGGACCCGGGACAGGGGAGTATGTTAACTATGGCTACACCTTC
J gene: TRBJ2-5; V gene: TRBV11-2; clone size: .; CDR3 length: 12; D gene: .; CDR3 protein: CASSLDQETQYF; CDR3 DNA: TGTGCCAGCAGCTTAGACCAAGAGACCCAGTACTTC
J gene: TRBJ2-7; V gene: TRBV29-1; clone size: .; CDR3 length: 13; D gene: TRBD2; CDR3 protein: CSVQREDRYEQYF; CDR3 DNA: TGCAGCGTCCAACGGGAGGACCGATACGAGCAGTACTTC
J gene: TRBJ2-5; V gene: TRBV6-4; clone size: .; CDR3 length: 13; D gene: TRBD1; CDR3 protein: CASSEGAGETQYF; CDR3 DNA: TGTGCCAGCAGCGAGGGGGCCGGGGAGACCCAGTACTTC
J gene: TRBJ2-7; V gene: TRBV5-1; clone size: .; CDR3 length: 13; D gene: TRBD1; CDR3 protein: CASSLGQGDEQYF; CDR3 DNA: TGCGCCAGCAGCTTAGGACAGGGAGACGAGCAGTACTTC
J gene: TRBJ2-6; V gene: TRBV5-6; clone size: .; CDR3 length: 17; D gene: TRBD1; CDR3 protein: CASAGGQEHSGANVLTF; CDR3 DNA: TGTGCCAGCGCTGGGGGACAGGAACATTCTGGGGCCAACGTCCTGACTTTC
J gene: TRBJ2-7; V gene: TRBV29-1; clone size: .; CDR3 length: 16; D gene: TRBD1; CDR3 protein: CSVTETWDRGTYEQYF; CDR3 DNA: TGCAGCGTTACCGAAACTTGGGACAGGGGAACCTACGAGCAGTACTTC